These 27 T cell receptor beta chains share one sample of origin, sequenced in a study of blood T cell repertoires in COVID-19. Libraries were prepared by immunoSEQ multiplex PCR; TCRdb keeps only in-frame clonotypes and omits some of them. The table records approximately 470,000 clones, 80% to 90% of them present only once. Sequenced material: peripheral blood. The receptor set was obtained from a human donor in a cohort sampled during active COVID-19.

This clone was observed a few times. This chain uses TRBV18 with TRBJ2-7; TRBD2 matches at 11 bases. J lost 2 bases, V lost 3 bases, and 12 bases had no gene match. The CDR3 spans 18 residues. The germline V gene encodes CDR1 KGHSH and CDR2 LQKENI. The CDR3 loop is CASSPGTLAGGTPYEQYF. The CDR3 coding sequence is TGTGCCAGCTCACCGGGGACTCTAGCGGGAGGTACCCCCTACGAGCAGTACTTC.

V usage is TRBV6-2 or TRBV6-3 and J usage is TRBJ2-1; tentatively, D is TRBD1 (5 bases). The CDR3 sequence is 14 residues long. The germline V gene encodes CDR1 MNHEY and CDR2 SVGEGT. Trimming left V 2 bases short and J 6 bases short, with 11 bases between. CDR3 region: CASSYDSLANEQFF. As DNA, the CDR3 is TGTGCCAGCAGTTACGACAGTTTGGCCAATGAGCAGTTCTTC.

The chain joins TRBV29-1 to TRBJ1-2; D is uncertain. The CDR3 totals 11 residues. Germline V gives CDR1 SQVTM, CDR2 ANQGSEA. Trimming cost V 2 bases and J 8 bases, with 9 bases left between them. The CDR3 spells CSVETPGGYTF. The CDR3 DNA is TGCAGCGTTGAAACTCCGGGGGGCTACACCTTC. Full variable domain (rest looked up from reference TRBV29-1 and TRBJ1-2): SAVISQKPSRDICQRGTSLTIQCQVDSQVTMMFWYRQQPGQSLTLIATANQGSEATYESGFVIDKFPISRPNLTFSTLTVSNMSPEDSSIYLCSVETPGGYTFGSGTRLTVV.

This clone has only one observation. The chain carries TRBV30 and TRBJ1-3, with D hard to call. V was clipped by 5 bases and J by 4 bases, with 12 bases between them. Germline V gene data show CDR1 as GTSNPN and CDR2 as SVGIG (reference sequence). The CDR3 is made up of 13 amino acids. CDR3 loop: CAWDGGRGNTIYF. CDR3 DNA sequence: TGTGCCTGGGACGGAGGGCGGGGAAACACCATATATTTT.

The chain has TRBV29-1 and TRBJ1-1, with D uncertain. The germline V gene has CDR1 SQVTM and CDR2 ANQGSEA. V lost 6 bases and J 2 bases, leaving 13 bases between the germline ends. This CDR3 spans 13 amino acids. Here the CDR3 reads CSVAGRSNTEAFF. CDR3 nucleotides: TGCAGCGTAGCCGGGAGAAGTAACACTGAAGCTTTCTTT. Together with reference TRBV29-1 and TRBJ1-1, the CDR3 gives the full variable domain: SAVISQKPSRDICQRGTSLTIQCQVDSQVTMMFWYRQQPGQSLTLIATANQGSEATYESGFVIDKFPISRPNLTFSTLTVSNMSPEDSSIYLCSVAGRSNTEAFFGQGTRLTVV.

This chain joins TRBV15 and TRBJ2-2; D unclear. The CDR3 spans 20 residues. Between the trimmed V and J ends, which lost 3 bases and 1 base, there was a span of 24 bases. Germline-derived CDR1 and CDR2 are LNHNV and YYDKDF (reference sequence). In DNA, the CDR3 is TGTGCCACCAGCAGGGCCTTTCAATATGGCAGGCGCAAGAACACCGGGGAGCTGTTTTTT. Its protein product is CATSRAFQYGRRKNTGELFF.

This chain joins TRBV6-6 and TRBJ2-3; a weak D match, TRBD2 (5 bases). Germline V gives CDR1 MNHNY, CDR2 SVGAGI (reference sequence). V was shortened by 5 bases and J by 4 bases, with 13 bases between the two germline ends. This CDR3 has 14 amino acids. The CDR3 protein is CASSDLSSSDTQYF. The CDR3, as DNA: TGTGCCAGCAGTGACCTCTCTAGCTCAGATACGCAGTATTTT.

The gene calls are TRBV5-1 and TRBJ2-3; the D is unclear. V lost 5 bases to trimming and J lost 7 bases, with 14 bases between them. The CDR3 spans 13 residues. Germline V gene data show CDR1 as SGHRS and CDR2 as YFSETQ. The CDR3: CASSLPDINTQYF. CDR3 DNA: TGCGCCAGCAGTTTGCCAGACATTAATACGCAGTATTTT.

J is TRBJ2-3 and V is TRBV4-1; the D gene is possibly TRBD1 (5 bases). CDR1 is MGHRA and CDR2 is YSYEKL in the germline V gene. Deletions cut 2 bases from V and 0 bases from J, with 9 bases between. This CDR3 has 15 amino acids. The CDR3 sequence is CASSQFRVSTDTQYF. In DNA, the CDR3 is TGCGCCAGCAGCCAATTCAGGGTAAGCACAGATACGCAGTATTTT.

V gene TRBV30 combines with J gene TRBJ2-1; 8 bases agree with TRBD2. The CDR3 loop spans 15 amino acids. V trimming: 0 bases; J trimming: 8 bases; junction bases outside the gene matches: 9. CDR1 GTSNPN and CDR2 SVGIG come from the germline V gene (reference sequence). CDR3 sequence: CAWSVLAAGVDEQFF. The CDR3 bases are TGTGCCTGGAGTGTACTAGCGGCGGGGGTGGATGAGCAGTTCTTC.

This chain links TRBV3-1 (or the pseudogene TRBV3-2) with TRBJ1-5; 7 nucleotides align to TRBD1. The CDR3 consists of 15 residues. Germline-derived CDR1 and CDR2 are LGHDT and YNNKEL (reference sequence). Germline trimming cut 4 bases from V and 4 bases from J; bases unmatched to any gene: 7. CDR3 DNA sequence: TGTGCCAGCAGCCTCGGACAGGAGGGAAATCAGCCCCAGCATTTT. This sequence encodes CASSLGQEGNQPQHF.

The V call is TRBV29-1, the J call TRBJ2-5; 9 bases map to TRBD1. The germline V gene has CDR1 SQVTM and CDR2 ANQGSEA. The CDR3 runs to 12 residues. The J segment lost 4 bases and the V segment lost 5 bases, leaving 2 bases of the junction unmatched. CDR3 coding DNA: TGCAGCGTTACGACAGGGGGAGAGACCCAGTACTTC. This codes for CSVTTGGETQYF.

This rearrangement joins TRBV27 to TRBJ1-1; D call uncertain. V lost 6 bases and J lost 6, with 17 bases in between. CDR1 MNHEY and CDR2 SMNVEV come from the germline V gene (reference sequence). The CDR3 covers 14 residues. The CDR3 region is CASRREPGGPEAFF. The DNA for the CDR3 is TGTGCCAGCAGACGGGAACCCGGAGGACCTGAAGCTTTCTTT.

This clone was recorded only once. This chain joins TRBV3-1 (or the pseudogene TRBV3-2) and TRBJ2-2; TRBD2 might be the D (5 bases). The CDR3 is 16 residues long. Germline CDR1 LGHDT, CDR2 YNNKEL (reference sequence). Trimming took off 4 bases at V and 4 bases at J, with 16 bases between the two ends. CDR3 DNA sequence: TGTGCCAGCAGCCTACACGGGATGGGTGGCACCGGGGAGCTGTTTTTT. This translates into CASSLHGMGGTGELFF.

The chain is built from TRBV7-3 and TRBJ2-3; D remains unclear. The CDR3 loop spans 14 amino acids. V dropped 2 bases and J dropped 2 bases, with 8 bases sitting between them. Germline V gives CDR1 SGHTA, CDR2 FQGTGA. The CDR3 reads CASSLEATTDTQYF. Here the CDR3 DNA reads TGTGCCAGCAGCTTAGAGGCGACCACAGATACGCAGTATTTT. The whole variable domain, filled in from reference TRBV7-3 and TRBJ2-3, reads GAGVSQTPSNKVTEKGKYVELRCDPISGHTALYWYRQSLGQGPEFLIYFQGTGAADDSGLPNDRFFAVRPEGSVSTLKIQRTERGDSAVYLCASSLEATTDTQYFGPGTRLTVL.

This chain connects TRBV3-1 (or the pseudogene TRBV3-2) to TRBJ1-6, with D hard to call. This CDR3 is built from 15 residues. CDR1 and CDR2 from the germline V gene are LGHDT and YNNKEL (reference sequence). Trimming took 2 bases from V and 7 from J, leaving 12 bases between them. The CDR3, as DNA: TGTGCCAGCAGCCAATACAGCTTTCAAAATTCACCCCTCCACTTT. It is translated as CASSQYSFQNSPLHF.

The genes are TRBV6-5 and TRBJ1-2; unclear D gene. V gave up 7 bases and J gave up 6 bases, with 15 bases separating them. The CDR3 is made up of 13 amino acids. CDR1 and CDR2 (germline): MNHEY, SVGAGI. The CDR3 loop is CASTRDLADGYTF. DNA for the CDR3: TGTGCCAGCACCCGCGACCTGGCGGATGGCTACACCTTC.

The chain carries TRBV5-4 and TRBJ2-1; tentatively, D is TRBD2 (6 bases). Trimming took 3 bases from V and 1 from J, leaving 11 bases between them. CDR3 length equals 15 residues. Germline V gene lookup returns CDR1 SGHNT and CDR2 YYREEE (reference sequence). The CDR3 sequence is CASSSLAESYNEQFF. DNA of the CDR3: TGTGCCAGCAGCTCCTTAGCGGAGTCCTACAATGAGCAGTTCTTC.

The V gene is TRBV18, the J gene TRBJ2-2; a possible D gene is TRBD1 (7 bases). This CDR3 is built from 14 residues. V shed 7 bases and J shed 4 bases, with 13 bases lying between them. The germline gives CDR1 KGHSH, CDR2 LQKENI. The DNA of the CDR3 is TGTGCCAGCTTTTACCAGGGGGGCACCGGGGAGCTGTTTTTT. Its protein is CASFYQGGTGELFF.

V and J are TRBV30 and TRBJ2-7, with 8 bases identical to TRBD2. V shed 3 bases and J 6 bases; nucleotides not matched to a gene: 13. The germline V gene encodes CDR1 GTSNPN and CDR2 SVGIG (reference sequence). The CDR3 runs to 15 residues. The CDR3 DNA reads TGTGCCTGGAGCCCCTTGATTAGCGGGACAAGCGAGCAGTACTTC. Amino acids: CAWSPLISGTSEQYF.

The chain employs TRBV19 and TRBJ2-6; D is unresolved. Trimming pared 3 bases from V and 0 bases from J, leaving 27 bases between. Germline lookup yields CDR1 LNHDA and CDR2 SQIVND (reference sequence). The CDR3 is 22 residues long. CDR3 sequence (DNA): TGTGCCAGTAGTATCGACCAGGATAGTTCCACATCCATCGCCTCTGGGGCCAACGTCCTGACTTTC. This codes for CASSIDQDSSTSIASGANVLTF.

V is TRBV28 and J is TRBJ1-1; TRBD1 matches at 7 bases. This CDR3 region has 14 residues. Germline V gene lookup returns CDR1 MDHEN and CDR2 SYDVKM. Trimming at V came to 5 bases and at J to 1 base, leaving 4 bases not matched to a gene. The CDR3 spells CASSEWTGNTEAFF. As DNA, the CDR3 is TGTGCCAGCAGTGAATGGACAGGGAACACTGAAGCTTTCTTT.

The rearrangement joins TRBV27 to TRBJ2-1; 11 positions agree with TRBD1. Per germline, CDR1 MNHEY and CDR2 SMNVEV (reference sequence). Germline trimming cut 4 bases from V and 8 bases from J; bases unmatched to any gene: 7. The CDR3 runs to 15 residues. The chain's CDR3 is CASSSTMDRGHEQFF. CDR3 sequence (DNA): TGTGCCAGCAGTTCGACTATGGACAGGGGGCATGAGCAGTTCTTC.

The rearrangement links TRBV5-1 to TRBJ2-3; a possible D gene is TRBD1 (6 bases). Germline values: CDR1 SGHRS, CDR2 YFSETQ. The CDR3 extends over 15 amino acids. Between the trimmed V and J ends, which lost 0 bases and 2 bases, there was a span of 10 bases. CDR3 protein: CASSLEDRYTDTQYF. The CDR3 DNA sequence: TGCGCCAGCAGCTTGGAGGACAGATACACAGATACGCAGTATTTT.

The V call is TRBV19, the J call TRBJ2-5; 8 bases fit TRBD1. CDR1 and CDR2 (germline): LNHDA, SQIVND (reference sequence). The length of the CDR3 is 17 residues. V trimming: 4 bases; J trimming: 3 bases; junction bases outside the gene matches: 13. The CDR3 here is CASSTGQGNRVEETQYF. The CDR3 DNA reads TGTGCCAGTAGTACAGGACAGGGAAATAGAGTAGAAGAGACCCAGTACTTC.

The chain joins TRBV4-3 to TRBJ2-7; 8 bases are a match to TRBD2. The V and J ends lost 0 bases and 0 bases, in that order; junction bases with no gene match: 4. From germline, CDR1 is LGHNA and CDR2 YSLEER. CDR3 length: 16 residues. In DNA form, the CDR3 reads TGCGCCAGCAGCCAAGATCTGAGCGGGAGCTCCTACGAGCAGTACTTC. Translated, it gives CASSQDLSGSSYEQYF.

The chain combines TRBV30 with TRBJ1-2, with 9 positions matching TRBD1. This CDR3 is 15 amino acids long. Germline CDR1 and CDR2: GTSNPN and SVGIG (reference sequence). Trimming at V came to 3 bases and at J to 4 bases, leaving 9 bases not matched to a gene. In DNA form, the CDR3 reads TGTGCCTGGAGCGAGGAGGACAGGGGAAGCTATGGCTACACCTTC. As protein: CAWSEEDRGSYGYTF.